Described below is a single T cell receptor (beta chain) sequence and its context. What it binds is not known. These data come from a study of cytomegalovirus exposure and HLA in healthy donors. General study points: In presence/absence analyses, roughly uniform sequencing depth across donors was assumed. Being productive about 87% or about 30% of the time was typical of most TCR beta V segments in an earlier analysis.

Germline CDR1 is LNHNV and CDR2 is YYDKDF (reference sequence). The germline V and J ends were trimmed by 3 bases and 2 bases, with 7 bases remaining between them. This CDR3 is 13 amino acids long. Researchers ran the PCR with 60 Vbeta and 13 Jbeta primers. Clones were read by immunoSEQ multiplex PCR, and TCRdb kept only the in-frame ones, dropping some. Of some 240,000 clones listed, approximately 82% are singletons. The rearrangement uses TRBV15 and TRBJ2-5, with a tentative D call TRBD1 (5 bases). The TCR comes from a male donor in good health and CMV-seronegative. Sequencing used PBMCs. The CDR3 DNA reads TGTGCCACCAGCAGGGACAATCAAGAGACCCAGTACTTC. Its translation: CATSRDNQETQYF. Full variable domain (outside the CDR3, taken from reference TRBV15 and TRBJ2-5): DAMVIQNPRYQVTQFGKPVTLSCSQTLNHNVMYWYQQKSSQAPKLLFHYYDKDFNNEADTPDNFQSRRPNTSFCFLDIRSPGLGDTAMYLCATSRDNQETQYFGPGTRLLVL.